A single TCR beta chain is shown here with its context. This sample is drawn from a study of blood T cell repertoires in COVID-19. On the study more broadly: The United States, Italy and Spain supplied acute and convalescent COVID-19 samples.

Generated by immunoSEQ multiplex PCR, the TCRdb table keeps only in-frame clones and is missing some. This table has about 120,000 clones, approximately 92% appearing once. The germline CDR1 and CDR2 sequences are LNHDA and SQIVND (reference sequence). The V end was cut by 4 bases, the J end by 4 bases, with 17 bases between. CDR3 length equals 16 residues. The rearrangement uses TRBV19 and TRBJ2-1; possible D gene TRBD1, 8 bases. Sequencing was carried out using peripheral blood. This clonotype originated in a man aged 70-80 years with active or convalescent COVID-19. CDR3 loop: CASSTGGTGVYNEQFF. CDR3 DNA: TGTGCCAGTAGTACCGGGGGGACAGGAGTATACAATGAGCAGTTCTTC.